A single sample gave rise to the 6 T cell receptor beta chains below, sequenced in a study of CD8 T cells in Susac syndrome. The authors reverse transcribed roughly 0.5 to 1 ug RNA with random hexamers. TCRdb reanalysed the immunoSEQ multiplex PCR reads using MiXCR and keeps one entry per CDR3 protein. The sample includes more than 200,000 distinct CDR3 sequences, 93% of them seen just once. The sample comprised CD4+ T cells from PBMCs. All receptors come from a human donor with multiple sclerosis.

The chain recombines TRBV4-2 with TRBJ1-2, with D uncertain. Per the germline V gene, CDR1 is LGHNA and CDR2 is YNFKEQ. The V end was cut by 0 bases, the J end by 8 bases, with 10 bases between. This CDR3 is built from 13 residues. In DNA form, the CDR3 reads TGTGCCAGCAGCCAAGATTCCCTAGGGGGCTACACCTTC. It encodes CASSQDSLGGYTF.

A few counts support this clonotype. The genes are TRBV19 and TRBJ1-1; D is ambiguous. Per the germline V gene, CDR1 is LNHDA and CDR2 is SQIVND (reference sequence). Trimming stripped 7 bases from V and 2 bases from J, with 5 bases between. The CDR3 is made up of 11 amino acids. CDR3 amino acids: CASILNTEAFF. CDR3 bases: TGTGCCAGTATTTTAAACACTGAAGCTTTCTTT. Drawing the rest from reference TRBV19 and TRBJ1-1, the complete variable domain is DGGITQSPKYLFRKEGQNVTLSCEQNLNHDAMYWYRQDPGQGLRLIYYSQIVNDFQKGDIAEGYSVSREKKESFPLTVTSAQKNPTAFYLCASILNTEAFFGQGTRLTVV.

This chain connects TRBV29-1 to TRBJ1-4, with unresolved D. This CDR3 is built from 15 residues. V was pared by 6 bases and J by 7 bases, with 21 bases between. CDR1 is SQVTM, CDR2 ANQGSEA, per germline. Written as DNA, the CDR3 is TGCAGCGTCACCTCCTCTGAGACATCGAGTGAAAAACTGTTTTTT. Protein product: CSVTSSETSSEKLFF.

The chain links TRBV20-1 to TRBJ1-2; TRBD1 matches at 8 bases. The V and J ends lost 5 bases and 6 bases, in that order; junction bases with no gene match: 8. Per germline, CDR1 DFQATT and CDR2 SNEGSKA (reference sequence). CDR3 length equals 13 residues. This chain's CDR3 is CSALYRQGNGYTF. DNA for the CDR3: TGCAGTGCTCTGTACCGACAGGGGAATGGCTACACCTTC.

The V gene is TRBV2, the J gene TRBJ2-5, with D possibly being TRBD2 (6 bases). V was shortened by 2 bases and J by 5 bases, with 15 bases between the two germline ends. Looked up from germline, CDR1 is SNHLY and CDR2 is FYNNEI. CDR3 length: 15 amino acids. The CDR3 spells CASSEQGLTGETQYF. CDR3 coding DNA: TGTGCCAGCAGTGAACAGGGACTTACCGGGGAGACCCAGTACTTC.

The chain has TRBV20-1 and TRBJ1-1; weak D call: TRBD1 (5 bases). Per the germline V gene, CDR1 is DFQATT and CDR2 is SNEGSKA (reference sequence). This CDR3 region has 14 residues. V was shortened by 5 bases and J by 0 bases, with 13 bases between the two germline ends. The CDR3 DNA reads as TGCAGTGCTCAAGGGGCGGGAATGAACACTGAAGCTTTCTTT. Protein sequence: CSAQGAGMNTEAFF.